This TCR beta chain was found in a study of blood T cell repertoires in COVID-19. Germline V CDR1 and CDR2: LNHDA, SQIVND (reference sequence). V dropped 2 bases and J dropped 4 bases, with 12 bases sitting between them. This CDR3 has 15 residues. Sequencing used immunoSEQ multiplex PCR; TCRdb keeps in-frame clones, though not all of them. The sample lists nearly 400,000 clones; roughly 86% were seen once. This TCR came from a young woman who had recovered from COVID-19. Sequences were obtained from PBMCs or T cells enriched from blood (not recorded which). This chain connects TRBV19 to TRBJ2-1, with D tentatively TRBD2 (6 bases). The CDR3 DNA is TGTGCCAGTAGTATAAGCGGAGGGAATTACAATGAGCAGTTCTTC. It yields the protein CASSISGGNYNEQFF.